The rows below give T cell receptor beta chains drawn from one sample of a study of CD8+ T cells in alopecia areata. The method was immunoSEQ multiplex PCR; TCRdb's version includes in-frame clones alone and lacks a portion of them. The table has roughly 150,000 clones, 45% to 60% seen once. This sample comprised CD8+ T cells sorted from blood, obtained at week 4, from a patient treated with tofacitinib. The source of these receptors is a human donor with alopecia areata. CDR3s include the opening cysteine and the closing phenylalanine or tryptophan. A D gene is named only where the DNA matches it firmly. Clone sizes are given selectively: once, few, many, or a class where the clone is expanded.

d_call | j_call | clone_size | v_call | cdr3_aa | cdr3_nt
TRBD1 | TRBJ1-2 | NA | TRBV14 | CASSQDETGYYGYTF | TGTGCCAGCAGCCAAGATGAGACAGGGTACTATGGCTACACCTTC
NA | TRBJ2-7 | once | TRBV11-2 | CASPDLMGGRTYEQYF | TGTGCCAGCCCTGACTTAATGGGGGGAAGGACCTACGAGCAGTACTTC
NA | TRBJ2-3 | NA | TRBV13 | CASSPGPDPPTDTQYF | TGTGCCAGCAGCCCGGGGCCCGACCCGCCGACAGATACGCAGTATTTT
NA | TRBJ1-1 | NA | TRBV29-1 | CSFSHAVDEAFF | TGCAGCTTCTCTCATGCGGTCGATGAAGCTTTCTTT
TRBD1 | TRBJ2-6 | few | TRBV23-1 | CASSWDRETSGANVLTF | TGCGCCAGCAGCTGGGACAGGGAGACCTCTGGGGCCAACGTCCTGACTTTC
NA | TRBJ2-7 | NA | TRBV5-6 | CASSLSHYEQYF | TGTGCCAGCAGCTTGTCCCACTACGAGCAGTACTTC
NA | TRBJ2-7 | few | TRBV29-1 | CSIQVDSYEQYF | TGCAGCATACAGGTAGACTCCTACGAGCAGTACTTC
TRBD1 | TRBJ2-6 | NA | TRBV5-1 | CASRPTTGGAFGANVLTF | TGCGCCAGCAGACCCACCACAGGGGGCGCTTTTGGGGCCAACGTCCTGACTTTC
NA | TRBJ1-2 | few | TRBV4-1 | CASSQFTGIHGYTF | TGCGCCAGCAGCCAATTTACAGGGATCCATGGCTACACCTTC
TRBD1 | TRBJ2-5 | few | TRBV4-3 | CASSQGQGNQETQYF | TGCGCCAGCAGCCAAGGACAGGGAAACCAAGAGACCCAGTACTTC
NA | TRBJ2-3 | NA | TRBV9 | CASSLPEAPDTQYF | TGTGCCAGCAGCCTCCCCGAGGCGCCAGATACGCAGTATTTT
TRBD1 | TRBJ2-6 | NA | TRBV11-2 | CASSALTGVGANVLTF | TGTGCCAGCAGCGCCCTGACAGGGGTCGGGGCCAACGTCCTGACTTTC
NA | TRBJ1-1 | NA | TRBV5-6 | CASSDLGGGNTEAFF | TGTGCCAGCAGCGACCTCGGGGGAGGGAACACTGAAGCTTTCTTT
TRBD1 | TRBJ2-3 | NA | TRBV27 | CASSSTPRGQTDTQYF | TGTGCCAGCAGTTCAACCCCCAGGGGGCAAACAGATACGCAGTATTTT
NA | TRBJ2-1 | NA | TRBV9 | CASSVVWYEQFF | TGTGCCAGCAGCGTAGTATGGTATGAGCAGTTCTTC
NA | TRBJ2-3 | NA | TRBV4-2 | CASSEGDTQYF | TGTGCCAGCAGCGAAGGAGATACGCAGTATTTT
NA | TRBJ2-1 | NA | TRBV4-3 | CTSSQDGGPEQFF | TGCACCAGCAGCCAAGATGGGGGGCCCGAGCAGTTCTTC
NA | TRBJ2-5 | NA | TRBV7-6 | CASSLARGETQYF | TGTGCCAGCAGCTTAGCCCGGGGGGAGACCCAGTACTTC